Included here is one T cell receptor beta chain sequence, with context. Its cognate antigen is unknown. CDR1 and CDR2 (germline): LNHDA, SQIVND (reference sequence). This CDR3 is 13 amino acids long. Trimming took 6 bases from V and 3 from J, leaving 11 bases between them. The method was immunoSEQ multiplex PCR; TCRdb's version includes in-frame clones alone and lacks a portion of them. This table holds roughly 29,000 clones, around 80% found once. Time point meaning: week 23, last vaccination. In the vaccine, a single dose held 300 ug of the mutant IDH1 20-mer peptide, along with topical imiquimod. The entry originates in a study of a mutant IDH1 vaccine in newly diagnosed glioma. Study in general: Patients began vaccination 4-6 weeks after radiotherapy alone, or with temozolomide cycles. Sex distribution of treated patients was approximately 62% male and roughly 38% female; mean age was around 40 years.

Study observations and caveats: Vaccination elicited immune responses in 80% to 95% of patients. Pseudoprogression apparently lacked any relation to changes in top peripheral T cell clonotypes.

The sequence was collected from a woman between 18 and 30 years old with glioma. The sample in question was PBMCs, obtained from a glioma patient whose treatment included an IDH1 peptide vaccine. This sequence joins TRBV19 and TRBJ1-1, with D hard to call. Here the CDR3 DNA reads TGTGCCAGTAGCCCTTTGGGTGACACTGAAGCTTTCTTT. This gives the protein CASSPLGDTEAFF.